This TCR beta chain comes out of a study of CD8 T cells in Susac syndrome. Relapsing-remitting disease, either stable or active, was present in the multiple sclerosis controls, who were treatment-naive patients. TEMRA cells were FACS-enriched, unlike CD8+ and CD4+ T cells, which were negatively isolated. The CDR3 is 10 amino acids. Trimming left V 9 bases short and J 6 bases short, with 7 bases between. Germline-derived CDR1 and CDR2 are SNHLY and FYNNEI. Reverse transcription used roughly 0.5 to 1 ug RNA and random hexamers. TCR beta CDR3 was amplified by immunoSEQ multiplex PCR. This amplification extended across 54 Vbeta and 13 Jbeta segments. TCRdb ran MiXCR on the immunoSEQ multiplex PCR reads and lists one entry per CDR3 protein. The sample lists 200,000 to 250,000 distinct CDR3 sequences, just under 95% occurring once.

Sequenced input: CD4+ T cells from PBMCs. This sequence originates from a human donor with multiple sclerosis. The chain recombines TRBV2 with TRBJ2-3; possibly TRBD1 for D (5 bases). The chain's CDR3 is CARGADTQYF. CDR3 nucleotide sequence: TGTGCCAGAGGGGCGGATACGCAGTATTTT.